A selection of T cell receptor beta chains follows, all from one sample in a study of cytomegalovirus exposure and HLA in healthy donors. Generated by immunoSEQ multiplex PCR, the TCRdb table keeps only in-frame clones and is missing some. The data contain under 200,000 clones, approximately 80% of them singletons. The sequenced sample consisted of PBMCs. All receptors derive from a young woman in good health and CMV-seronegative. Each CDR3 is given with its conserved first and last residue. Each record gives: clone size, J gene, D gene, V gene, CDR3 length, CDR3 DNA, CDR3 protein. The D gene is left open where the match is weak. The size field is filled for only some rows; it gives once, few, many or a size class.

clone size: once
J gene: TRBJ1-2
D gene: TRBD1
V gene: TRBV11-2
CDR3 length: 16
CDR3 DNA: TGTGCCAGCAGCCCCCGCCCAGGGACAGATACCTATGGCTACACCTTC
CDR3 protein: CASSPRPGTDTYGYTF

clone size: NA
J gene: TRBJ2-3
D gene: NA
V gene: TRBV5-4
CDR3 length: 16
CDR3 DNA: TGTGCCAGCAGCTTGTGGCAGGGAGGTAGGACAGATACGCAGTATTTT
CDR3 protein: CASSLWQGGRTDTQYF

clone size: NA
J gene: TRBJ2-5
D gene: TRBD1
V gene: TRBV5-1
CDR3 length: 16
CDR3 DNA: TGCGCCAGCAGCTTGGCCTCGGACAGGGGGAAGGTGACCCAGTACTTC
CDR3 protein: CASSLASDRGKVTQYF

clone size: NA
J gene: TRBJ2-7
D gene: TRBD2
V gene: TRBV27
CDR3 length: 17
CDR3 DNA: TGTGCCAGCAGTTCCCGGGTAGCGGGGTATTCTTCCTACGAGCAGTACTTC
CDR3 protein: CASSSRVAGYSSYEQYF

clone size: few
J gene: TRBJ1-4
D gene: NA
V gene: TRBV30
CDR3 length: 12
CDR3 DNA: TGTGCCTGGAGTCCCAGGGCTGAAAAACTGTTTTTT
CDR3 protein: CAWSPRAEKLFF

clone size: many
J gene: TRBJ2-2
D gene: TRBD2
V gene: TRBV10-3
CDR3 length: 14
CDR3 DNA: TGTGCCACCCGACTAGCCCAGAACACCGGGGAGCTGTTTTTT
CDR3 protein: CATRLAQNTGELFF

clone size: NA
J gene: TRBJ2-1
D gene: TRBD2
V gene: TRBV7-6
CDR3 length: 16
CDR3 DNA: TGTGCCAGCAGCCGGAGAGCGGGAGCGAATAACAATGAGCAGTTCTTC
CDR3 protein: CASSRRAGANNNEQFF

clone size: NA
J gene: TRBJ2-1
D gene: NA
V gene: TRBV4-3
CDR3 length: 13
CDR3 DNA: TGCGCCAGCAGCAACCGACAGTACAATGAGCAGTTCTTC
CDR3 protein: CASSNRQYNEQFF

clone size: NA
J gene: TRBJ1-2
D gene: NA
V gene: TRBV28
CDR3 length: 14
CDR3 DNA: TGTGCCAGCAGTTTAAGTAACAACAACTATGGCTACACCTTC
CDR3 protein: CASSLSNNNYGYTF

clone size: NA
J gene: TRBJ2-3
D gene: TRBD2
V gene: TRBV4-3
CDR3 length: 16
CDR3 DNA: TGCGCCAGCAGCCGCCCTAGCGGGAGGGACCGTGGTACGCAGTATTTT
CDR3 protein: CASSRPSGRDRGTQYF

clone size: NA
J gene: TRBJ1-1
D gene: NA
V gene: TRBV7-9
CDR3 length: 12
CDR3 DNA: TGTGCCAGCAGCCAAGGGGGAACTGAAGCTTTCTTT
CDR3 protein: CASSQGGTEAFF

clone size: NA
J gene: TRBJ2-2
D gene: NA
V gene: TRBV15
CDR3 length: 14
CDR3 DNA: TGTGCCACCAGCAGAGATCCAGACACCGGGGAGCTGTTTTTT
CDR3 protein: CATSRDPDTGELFF

clone size: NA
J gene: TRBJ1-1
D gene: TRBD1
V gene: TRBV7-9
CDR3 length: 15
CDR3 DNA: TGTGCCATAGAGGCCCAGACAGGGGTGAACACTGAAGCTTTCTTT
CDR3 protein: CAIEAQTGVNTEAFF

clone size: NA
J gene: TRBJ2-1
D gene: TRBD2
V gene: TRBV9
CDR3 length: 17
CDR3 DNA: TGTGCCAGCAGCGTAGTGCCCCCAACTAGCGGGAGGAATGAGCAGTTCTTC
CDR3 protein: CASSVVPPTSGRNEQFF

clone size: NA
J gene: TRBJ1-2
D gene: NA
V gene: TRBV30
CDR3 length: 15
CDR3 DNA: TGTGCCTGGAGTGTATTCGGGGTGGGAGGTTATGGCTACACCTTC
CDR3 protein: CAWSVFGVGGYGYTF

clone size: NA
J gene: TRBJ2-2
D gene: TRBD1
V gene: TRBV19
CDR3 length: 15
CDR3 DNA: TGTGCCAGTACCATGGACAGGCCGAACACCGGGGAGCTGTTTTTT
CDR3 protein: CASTMDRPNTGELFF

clone size: NA
J gene: TRBJ2-7
D gene: NA
V gene: TRBV30
CDR3 length: 12
CDR3 DNA: TGTGCCTGGAGGTACGGTACCTACGAGCAGTACTTC
CDR3 protein: CAWRYGTYEQYF

clone size: few
J gene: TRBJ2-7
D gene: TRBD2
V gene: TRBV10-3
CDR3 length: 14
CDR3 DNA: TGTGCCATCAGTTTAGCGGGAGTAACCTACGAGCAGTACTTC
CDR3 protein: CAISLAGVTYEQYF

clone size: few
J gene: TRBJ1-1
D gene: TRBD1
V gene: TRBV5-5
CDR3 length: 15
CDR3 DNA: TGTGCCAGCAGCTTGGGGGACAGGGGTGAAACTGAAGCTTTCTTT
CDR3 protein: CASSLGDRGETEAFF

clone size: NA
J gene: TRBJ2-4
D gene: NA
V gene: TRBV4-2
CDR3 length: 15
CDR3 DNA: TGTGCCAGCAGCCAAGCTCAGTCTTCCAAAAACATTCAGTACTTC
CDR3 protein: CASSQAQSSKNIQYF

clone size: NA
J gene: TRBJ1-1
D gene: TRBD1
V gene: TRBV29-1
CDR3 length: 12
CDR3 DNA: TGCAGCGTTAACAGGGGTGACACTGAAGCTTTCTTT
CDR3 protein: CSVNRGDTEAFF

clone size: NA
J gene: TRBJ1-6
D gene: NA
V gene: TRBV7-9
CDR3 length: 10
CDR3 DNA: TGTGCCAGCAGTCCAGGGGAACTCCACTTT
CDR3 protein: CASSPGELHF

clone size: NA
J gene: TRBJ2-3
D gene: NA
V gene: TRBV11-3
CDR3 length: 12
CDR3 DNA: TGTGCCAGCAGCCCCTCGACAGATACGCAGTATTTT
CDR3 protein: CASSPSTDTQYF

clone size: NA
J gene: TRBJ1-5
D gene: NA
V gene: TRBV21-1
CDR3 length: 18
CDR3 DNA: TGTGCCAGCAGCAGGGGACAGGGGAGCCGAATAAGCAATCAGCCCCAGCATTTT
CDR3 protein: CASSRGQGSRISNQPQHF

clone size: NA
J gene: TRBJ1-1
D gene: NA
V gene: TRBV25-1
CDR3 length: 16
CDR3 DNA: TGTGCCAGCAGCTTCCCCTCGGGGGGAAGGAACACTGAAGCTTTCTTT
CDR3 protein: CASSFPSGGRNTEAFF

clone size: NA
J gene: TRBJ2-7
D gene: TRBD1
V gene: TRBV10-3
CDR3 length: 16
CDR3 DNA: TGTGCCACTAGCTATAAGACGACAGGGAGATCCTACGAGCAGTACTTC
CDR3 protein: CATSYKTTGRSYEQYF

clone size: NA
J gene: TRBJ2-5
D gene: TRBD1
V gene: TRBV7-2
CDR3 length: 14
CDR3 DNA: TGTGCCAGCAGCTTAGGACAGGGGACTGAGACCCAGTACTTC
CDR3 protein: CASSLGQGTETQYF

clone size: once
J gene: TRBJ1-2
D gene: TRBD1
V gene: TRBV4-3
CDR3 length: 16
CDR3 DNA: TGCGCCAGCAGCCAAGATAAGGCCGGGACAGGGTCTGGCTACACCTTC
CDR3 protein: CASSQDKAGTGSGYTF

clone size: NA
J gene: TRBJ1-4
D gene: TRBD1
V gene: TRBV5-4
CDR3 length: 14
CDR3 DNA: TGTGCCAGCAGCTTGGCAGGGGGCAATGAAAAACTGTTTTTT
CDR3 protein: CASSLAGGNEKLFF

clone size: once
J gene: TRBJ2-3
D gene: TRBD2
V gene: TRBV19
CDR3 length: 15
CDR3 DNA: TGTGCCAGTAGTGTATCTAGCGGGGGTACAGATACGCAGTATTTT
CDR3 protein: CASSVSSGGTDTQYF